A single T cell receptor beta chain is shown here with its context. No antigen is known for it. These data belong to a study of blood T cells in healthy people across ages. Points from the study as a whole: The long-lived group displayed more naive CD4+ cells, plus higher diversity, than the aged donors did. Researchers said unsorted PBMCs prevented a conclusive naive versus antigen-experienced comparison.

The second PCR ran roughly 7 to 12 cycles with a sample-barcoded 5' primer and J-beta primers. TCRdb re-called the 5' RACE reads through MiXCR, storing one row per CDR3 protein. Among approximately 780,000 distinct CDR3 sequences listed, approximately 24% were seen once. Per-sample yields of isolated PBMCs were at least 6 million. Looked up from germline, CDR1 is PRHDT and CDR2 is FYEKMQ (reference sequence). The CDR3 is made up of 13 amino acids. This same sample was also part of a study on T cells of mothers and their children.

The origin of this receptor is a boy under 18 in good health. This chain uses TRBV13 with TRBJ2-5; D is uncertain. The assigned J gene may be wrong: the sequence end matches TRBJ2-1 better. Sequenced material: blood. In nucleotides, the CDR3 is TGTGCCAGCAGCTTTTATCGGCACAATGAGCAGTTCTTC. Translation gives CASSFYRHNEQFF.